This TCR beta chain was recovered during a study of blood T cells in healthy people across ages. Broader study findings: Per million T cells, the diversity of TCR beta decreased roughly linearly as age advanced.

Primed by a sample-barcoded 5' primer and a J-beta primer mix, a second PCR proceeded for about 7 to 11 cycles. One entry per CDR3 protein, called by TCRdb with MiXCR from the 5' RACE reads. This table holds 710,000 or so distinct CDR3 sequences, roughly 20% found once. This CDR3 has 11 amino acids. Germline CDR1 SGDLS, CDR2 YYNGEE. Aged roughly 6 to 90, donors were systemically healthy Caucasians from Russia. A minimum of 6.5 million PBMCs was isolated per sample. With respect to this clonotype: Its antigen is unidentified. The junction does not match germline at one end; this may be a read error.

Material: blood. The chain recombines TRBV9 with TRBJ2-1; D may be TRBD1 or TRBD2 (6 bases each). The sequence derives from a man aged 65-85 years in good health. The CDR3 reads CASSEKGDWYF. The CDR3 nucleotides are TGTGCCAGCAGCGAGAAGGGGGACTGGTACTTC.